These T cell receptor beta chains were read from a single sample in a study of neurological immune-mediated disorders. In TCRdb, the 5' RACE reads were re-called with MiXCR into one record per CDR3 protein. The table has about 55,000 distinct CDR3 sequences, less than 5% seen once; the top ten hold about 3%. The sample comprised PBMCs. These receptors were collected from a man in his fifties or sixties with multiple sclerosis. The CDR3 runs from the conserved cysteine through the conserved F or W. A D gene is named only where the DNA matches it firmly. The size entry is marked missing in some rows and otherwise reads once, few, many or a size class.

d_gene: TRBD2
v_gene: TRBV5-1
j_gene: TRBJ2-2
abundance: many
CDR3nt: TGCGCCAGCAGCCACTCTAGCGGGAGCCACCCCCTGAAGGGTACCGGGGAGCTGTTTTTT
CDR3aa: CASSHSSGSHPLKGTGELFF

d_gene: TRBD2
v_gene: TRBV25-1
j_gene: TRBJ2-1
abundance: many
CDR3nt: TGTGCCAGCAGTGGGCGGACATGGCGAGCGGGAGGATTCTATGAGCAGTTCTTC
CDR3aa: CASSGRTWRAGGFYEQFF

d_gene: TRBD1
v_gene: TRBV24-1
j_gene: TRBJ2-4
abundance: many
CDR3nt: TGTGCCACCAGTGATCCCCGGGACAGGATAGCCAAAAACATTCAGTACTTC
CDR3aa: CATSDPRDRIAKNIQYF

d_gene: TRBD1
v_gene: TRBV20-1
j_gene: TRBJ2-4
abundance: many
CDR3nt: TGCAGTGCTGATCAGGGGGCTGCCAAAAACATTCAGTACTTC
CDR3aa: CSADQGAAKNIQYF

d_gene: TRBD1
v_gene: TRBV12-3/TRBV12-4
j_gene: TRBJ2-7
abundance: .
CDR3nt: TGTGCCAGCAGGGGACAGGGGAATTACGAGCATTACTTC
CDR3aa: CASRGQGNYEHYF

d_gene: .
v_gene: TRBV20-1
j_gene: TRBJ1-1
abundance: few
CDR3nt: TGCAGTGCTAGAGGGACACTTACGGGCACTGAAGCTTTCTTT
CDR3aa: CSARGTLTGTEAFF

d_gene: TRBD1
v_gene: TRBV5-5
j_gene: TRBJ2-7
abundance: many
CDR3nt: TGTGCCAGCAGCATAAGAGAACCCGGACAGGGGGCCTCCTACGAGCAGTACTTC
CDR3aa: CASSIREPGQGASYEQYF

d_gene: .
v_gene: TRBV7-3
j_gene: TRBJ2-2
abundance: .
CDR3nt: TGTGCCAGCAGCTTAACCTGGACACTATCCCCAGGCCCCAGACGCAACACCGGGGAGCTGTTTTTT
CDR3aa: CASSLTWTLSPGPRRNTGELFF

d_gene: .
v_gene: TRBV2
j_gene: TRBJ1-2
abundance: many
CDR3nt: TGTGCCAGCATAGAGGGTTCCGCTAACTATGGCTACACCTTC
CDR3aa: CASIEGSANYGYTF

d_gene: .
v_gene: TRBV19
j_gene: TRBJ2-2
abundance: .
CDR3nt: TGTGCCAGTAGTCCCTTCTTTGGAGAGAACACCGGGGAGCTGTTTTTT
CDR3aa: CASSPFFGENTGELFF

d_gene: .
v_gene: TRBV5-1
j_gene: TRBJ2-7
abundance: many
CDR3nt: TGCGCCAGCAGGCAAGCAGTACTCTACGAGCAGTACTTC
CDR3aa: CASRQAVLYEQYF

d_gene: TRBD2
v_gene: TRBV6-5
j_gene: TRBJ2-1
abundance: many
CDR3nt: TGTGCCAGCAGTTACTCGATAGCGGGGCCCCCCGAGCAGTTCTTC
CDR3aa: CASSYSIAGPPEQFF

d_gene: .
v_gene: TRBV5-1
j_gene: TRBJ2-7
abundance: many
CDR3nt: TGCGCCAGTTACTTAGGGGGGACCGTCGGCGAGCAGTACTTC
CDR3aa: CASYLGGTVGEQYF

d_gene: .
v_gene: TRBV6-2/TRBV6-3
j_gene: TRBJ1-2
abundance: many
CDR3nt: TGTGCCAGCATTGAGACTTCGGGCTATGGCTACACCTTC
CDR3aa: CASIETSGYGYTF

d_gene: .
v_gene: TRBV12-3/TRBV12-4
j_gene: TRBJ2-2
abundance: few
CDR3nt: TGTGCCAGCAGTACGGGGGCCGGGTTTTGGACCGGGGAGCTGTTTTTT
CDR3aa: CASSTGAGFWTGELFF

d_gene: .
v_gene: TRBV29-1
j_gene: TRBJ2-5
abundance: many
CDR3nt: TGCAGCGTTGACCGGGGCGGGGAGACCCAGTACTTC
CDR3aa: CSVDRGGETQYF

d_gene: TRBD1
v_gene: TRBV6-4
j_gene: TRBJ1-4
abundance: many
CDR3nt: TGTGCCAGCAGGATCGGACAGGGGAAACGGGGTGAAAAACTGTTTTTT
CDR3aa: CASRIGQGKRGEKLFF

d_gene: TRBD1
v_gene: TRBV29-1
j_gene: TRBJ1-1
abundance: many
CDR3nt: TGCAGCGCCAACAGGGGTGGTGAAGCTTTCTTT
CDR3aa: CSANRGGEAFF